This T cell receptor (beta chain) was sequenced for a study of blood T cell repertoires in COVID-19 (dated by TCRdb to the early 2020s). Background on the whole study: Collaborator samples came from the United States, Italy and Spain and covered acute and convalescent phases of COVID-19. The samples were drawn from two sources: the first 160 participants of the ongoing ImmuneRACE study, and 1,000 to 1,500 subjects contributed by 6 global collaborators. Where HLA class I and class II types were available, the types were taken from metadata supplied by the sample provider, not from assay-based typing. The material from the prospective study consisted of cDNA or gDNA derived from T cells, B-cell-depleted T cells, or PBMCs. Nearly every sample came with metadata listing a de-identified subject ID, COVID-19 status, age in years and sex. The dataset comprised deeply sampled blood TCRbeta repertoires from subjects exposed to, actively infected with, or recovered from COVID-19. The repertoires were released in a freely available public database intended as a resource for research on the immune response to SARS-CoV-2. What the research found in general, with its limitations: The quantity of clinical and demographic metadata differed by source and by participant and was supplied without curation.

Sequences LGHNA (CDR1) and YSLEER (CDR2) are obtained from the germline V gene. The germline ends are 14 bases apart after V is trimmed by 0 bases and J by 2 bases. Inclusive of the bounding cysteine and phenylalanine, the CDR3 is 16 residues long. The retained sequence is limited to the CDR3, 48 bases, with the frame set at the first base. The collaborating institutions used their own protocols to collect whole blood in K2EDTA tubes. Collaborator samples were shipped for TCRbeta analysis as frozen whole blood, isolated PBMCs, or DNA extracted from either sample type. To note about this clone: The clone's antigen remains unknown. Per-nucleotide qualities are absent, and no much larger clonotype sits a single base away.

TCRbeta CDR3 regions were amplified from genomic DNA by means of the immunoSEQ Assay, a bias-controlled multiplex PCR. Processing in the source paper ran as follows. Nucleated cell counts per sample were estimated from amplification of reference gene primers within the assay. To quantify the absolute abundance of each unique TCRbeta CDR3 rearrangement, sequence reads were collapsed and filtered. For each sample, productive Simpson clonality was calculated as the square root of Simpson's diversity index across productive rearrangements. Not all clones reach the TCRdb copy of this immuneACCESS table, which keeps in-frame sequences only. Checked studies attribute under half of the gap to unresolved V genes and leave the rest unexplained. V and J calls and clone size are as listed in that table; D and trimming were resolved from the DNA. The sample data list about 38,000 clones, and around 85% of these were observed just once. The ten largest clonotypes hold around 5% of the sample.

The chain was built from TRBV4-3 and TRBJ2-7; TRBD1 might be the D gene, on 7 matching bases. The sample comprised peripheral blood. The TCR comes from a man aged 45-60 years with active COVID-19. The CDR3 region reads CASSQDSRGETYEQYF. The sequence in DNA is TGCGCCAGCAGCCAAGATAGCAGGGGGGAAACCTACGAGCAGTACTTC.